These 17 T cell receptor beta chains were all obtained from the same sample, sequenced in a study of cytomegalovirus exposure and HLA in healthy donors. Primers included in the PCR were 60 Vbeta and 13 Jbeta primers. Measured with immunoSEQ multiplex PCR; TCRdb has only the in-frame clones, and not every one. The data show 130,000 to 150,000 clones, about 80% seen once. The sequenced sample consisted of PBMCs. All receptors come from a middle-aged man in good health and CMV-seropositive.

This chain links TRBV5-4 with TRBJ2-7, with 8 bases identical to TRBD2. The germline gives CDR1 SGHNT, CDR2 YYREEE (reference sequence). CDR3 size: 16 residues. V lost 0 bases and J lost 0; bases outside the gene matches: 5. CDR3 region: CASSLGSGGASYEQYF. Here the CDR3 DNA reads TGTGCCAGCAGCTTGGGGAGCGGGGGTGCCTCCTACGAGCAGTACTTC.

The chain combines TRBV29-1 with TRBJ2-1, with 10 bases that match TRBD2. J was trimmed by 1 base and V by 7 bases; bases with no gene match: 4. The CDR3 is made up of 14 amino acids. From germline, CDR1 is SQVTM and CDR2 ANQGSEA. The CDR3 DNA reads as TGCAGCGCCCTAGCGGGAGCATCCTACAATGAGCAGTTCTTC. Protein: CSALAGASYNEQFF.

The CDR3 loop is CASRARGREFTEAFF. The DNA for the CDR3 is TGTGCCAGCAGGGCCAGGGGCAGGGAGTTCACTGAAGCTTTCTTT. The chain employs TRBV2 and TRBJ1-1, with D maybe TRBD1 (6 bases). The CDR3 spans 15 residues. V lost 6 bases and J lost 4, with 18 bases in between. Germline assignment: CDR1 SNHLY and CDR2 FYNNEI.

V is TRBV2 and J is TRBJ1-1; D is ambiguous. This CDR3 is built from 13 residues. Germline CDR1 reads SNHLY; CDR2 reads FYNNEI. V was shortened by 3 bases and J by 3 bases, with 8 bases between the two germline ends. The CDR3 reads CASSESADTEAFF. As DNA, the CDR3 is TGTGCCAGCAGTGAGAGCGCCGACACTGAAGCTTTCTTT.

This chain joins TRBV6-1 and TRBJ1-4; unclear D gene. Between the trimmed V and J ends, which lost 4 bases and 10 bases, there was a span of 16 bases. The CDR3 has 14 amino acids. Germline CDR1 and CDR2: MNHNS and SASEGT. CDR3 loop: CASSGALAGRKLFF. The DNA of the CDR3 is TGTGCCAGCAGTGGGGCCCTGGCGGGTCGAAAACTGTTTTTT.

The rearrangement links TRBV7-2 to TRBJ2-3, with a weak D call TRBD2 (5 bases). The CDR3 is 13 residues long. Looked up from germline, CDR1 is SGHTA and CDR2 is FQGNSA. V was trimmed by 5 bases and J by 4 bases, leaving 10 bases between them. CDR3 amino acids: CASSPREADTQYF. The DNA of the CDR3 is TGTGCCAGCAGCCCACGGGAAGCAGATACGCAGTATTTT.

This sequence joins TRBV18 and TRBJ1-3; D possibly corresponds to TRBD1 (5 bases). The V gene's germline CDR1 is KGHSH and CDR2 LQKENI. This CDR3 has 15 amino acids. V was trimmed by 2 bases and J by 4 bases, leaving 12 bases between them. For the CDR3, the DNA is TGTGCCAGCTCACCAGTCGCAGGGCAAGGAAACACCATATATTTT. It translates to CASSPVAGQGNTIYF.

A few counts support this clone. The V and J genes are TRBV28 and TRBJ2-2, with TRBD2 identical over 9 bases. Germline V gene sequence: CDR1 MDHEN, CDR2 SYDVKM. Trimming at V came to 6 bases and at J to 6 bases, leaving 20 bases not matched to a gene. This CDR3 has 19 residues. The CDR3 region is CASSIRLVAGVGFSGELFF. CDR3 DNA sequence: TGTGCCAGCAGCATTCGCCTAGTAGCGGGAGTGGGATTTTCCGGGGAGCTGTTTTTT.

The chain is built from TRBV19 and TRBJ2-3, with TRBD2 matching 7 bases. The CDR3 contains 14 residues. Germline values: CDR1 LNHDA, CDR2 SQIVND (reference sequence). Germline trimming cut 4 bases from V and 2 bases from J; bases unmatched to any gene: 3. Here the CDR3 DNA reads TGTGCCAGTAGTAATAGCGGGTACACAGATACGCAGTATTTT. It translates to CASSNSGYTDTQYF. The whole variable domain, filled in from reference TRBV19 and TRBJ2-3, reads DGGITQSPKYLFRKEGQNVTLSCEQNLNHDAMYWYRQDPGQGLRLIYYSQIVNDFQKGDIAEGYSVSREKKESFPLTVTSAQKNPTAFYLCASSNSGYTDTQYFGPGTRLTVL.

The chain is built from TRBV5-1 and TRBJ2-7, with D possibly being TRBD2 (6 bases). Germline CDR1 and CDR2: SGHRS and YFSETQ. CDR3 length equals 14 residues. Trimming took 7 bases from V and 0 from J, leaving 14 bases between them. As DNA, the CDR3 is TGCGCCAGCTTTCTAGCGCCAAGCTCCTACGAGCAGTACTTC. It codes for CASFLAPSSYEQYF.

This clone was picked up one time. The chain recombines TRBV19 with TRBJ2-7; TRBD1 agrees at 7 bases. Germline values: CDR1 LNHDA, CDR2 SQIVND (reference sequence). V shed 5 bases, J shed 2 bases, and the junction held 3 bases outside the gene matches. The CDR3 loop spans 13 amino acids. This chain's CDR3 is CASSPGQTYEQYF. CDR3 DNA sequence: TGTGCCAGTAGTCCGGGACAGACCTACGAGCAGTACTTC.

This clone was counted once. This chain uses TRBV5-4 with TRBJ1-6; possible D gene TRBD1, 6 bases. The CDR3 is made up of 18 amino acids. V was shortened by 2 bases and J by 0 bases, with 15 bases between the two germline ends. The germline CDR1 and CDR2 sequences are SGHNT and YYREEE (reference sequence). The CDR3 sequence is CASSFGQPRSSYNSPLHF. In nucleotides, the CDR3 is TGTGCCAGCAGCTTTGGACAGCCTAGGAGCTCCTATAATTCACCCCTCCACTTT.

This clone was found once. V gene TRBV5-6 combines with J gene TRBJ1-4; maybe TRBD1 (6 bases). Trimming removed 4 bases at V and 5 bases at J, with 15 bases between. The CDR3 is made up of 15 amino acids. The germline V gene has CDR1 SGHDT and CDR2 YYEEEE. The DNA for the CDR3 is TGTGCCAGCAGCCCGGATGGGGGCTCCAATGAAAAACTGTTTTTT. Protein: CASSPDGGSNEKLFF.

The chain joins TRBV6-5 to TRBJ2-7; maybe TRBD2 (5 bases). Trimming removed 5 bases at V and 0 bases at J, with 14 bases between. The CDR3 loop spans 15 amino acids. CDR1 is MNHEY and CDR2 is SVGAGI in the germline V gene. This chain's CDR3 is CASSPERRHSYEQYF. The CDR3, as DNA: TGTGCCAGCAGTCCAGAGCGGCGGCACTCCTACGAGCAGTACTTC.

The gene calls are TRBV11-2 and TRBJ1-1; possibly TRBD1 for D (6 bases). With 5 bases removed from V and 8 bases from J, the gap between germline ends came to 9 bases. The CDR3 is 11 residues long. Germline values: CDR1 SGHAT, CDR2 FQNNGV. This chain's CDR3 is CASSTQGEAFF. The CDR3 bases are TGTGCCAGCAGCACACAGGGCGAAGCTTTCTTT.

The V gene is TRBV2, the J gene TRBJ2-2; TRBD2 aligns across 9 bases. This CDR3 has 14 residues. Unmatched junction bases numbered 6, after V lost 6 bases and J lost 7 bases. Germline CDR1 is SNHLY and CDR2 is FYNNEI. CDR3 nucleotides: TGTGCCAGCAGGGGTAGCGGGAGTATCGGGGAGCTGTTTTTT. Protein sequence: CASRGSGSIGELFF.

The CDR3 loop is CASSLDRTTDTQYF. CDR3 DNA: TGTGCCAGCAGCTTAGACAGAACCACAGATACGCAGTATTTT. The chain couples TRBV11-3 to TRBJ2-3, with D hard to call. Trimming took off 0 bases at V and 2 bases at J, with 6 bases between the two ends. The CDR3 extends over 14 amino acids. Germline assignment: CDR1 SGHNT and CDR2 YENEEA.